Each of the 31 T cell receptor beta chains below was sequenced from the same sample in a study of blood T cells in healthy people across ages. For the second PCR, which ran for roughly 7 to 11 cycles, a sample-barcoded 5' primer and a J-beta primer mix were used. TCRdb processed the 5' RACE reads anew with MiXCR; each CDR3 protein has one entry. The sample carries some 1.6 million distinct CDR3 sequences, roughly 32% recorded once. Sample: blood. Every receptor here comes from a young woman in good health.

This chain uses TRBV15 with TRBJ2-7; 7 bases fit TRBD1. The V segment lost 9 bases and the J segment 6 bases; nucleotides outside the gene matches: 8. This CDR3 contains 12 residues. CDR1 is LNHNV, CDR2 YYDKDF, per germline (reference sequence). The CDR3, as DNA: TGTGCCACTAGGGACAGTTGGTCCGAGCAGTACTTC. Protein product: CATRDSWSEQYF.

The chain links TRBV27 to TRBJ2-4; D might be TRBD1 (6 bases). CDR1 and CDR2 (germline): MNHEY, SMNVEV (reference sequence). This CDR3 spans 13 amino acids. The ends were cut back, 3 bases at V and 6 bases at J, with 9 bases in the middle. CDR3 bases: TGTGCCAGCAGTTTGGCAGGGGCAAACATTCAGTACTTC. Translation gives CASSLAGANIQYF.

The chain carries TRBV27 and TRBJ2-7, with D unresolved. The V gene lost 9 bases and the J gene lost 0 bases, with 15 bases spanning the gap. The CDR3 is 14 amino acids. CDR1 and CDR2 from the germline V gene are MNHEY and SMNVEV (reference sequence). CDR3 protein: CARPRTGNSYEQYF. The CDR3 nucleotides are TGTGCCAGACCGCGGACGGGCAACTCCTACGAGCAGTACTTC.

The V and J genes are TRBV10-3 and TRBJ1-5; possible D gene TRBD1, 5 bases. CDR3 size: 14 residues. V was cut by 4 bases and J by 8 bases, with 15 bases left in between. Germline assignment: CDR1 ENHRY and CDR2 SYGVKD. DNA of the CDR3: TGTGCCATCAGTGCGGGCAGGGACTCGGAGCCCCAGCATTTT. Translating gives CAISAGRDSEPQHF.

In this sample, this clonotype turned up a few times. V is TRBV3-1 and J is TRBJ2-5; TRBD2 aligns across 7 bases. Trimming cost V 2 bases and J 1 base; bases outside gene matches: 7. In germline, CDR1 is LGHDT, CDR2 YNNKEL (reference sequence). This CDR3 has 16 residues. Here the CDR3 DNA reads TGTGCCAGCAGCCAATTTGTAGCGGGTGGCCAAGAGACCCAGTACTTC. Translation gives CASSQFVAGGQETQYF.

This clonotype was detected a few times. Germline and junction disagree at one end, which may indicate a read error. This chain joins TRBV5-1 and TRBJ1-5; 7 nucleotides agree with TRBD1. The germline gives CDR1 SGHRS, CDR2 YFSETQ. The CDR3 runs to 15 residues. The CDR3 DNA reads TGCGCCGGCAGCTTAGTACCAGGGGGAACTCAGCCCCAGCATTTT. It yields the protein CAGSLVPGGTQPQHF. The full variable domain, completed using reference TRBV5-1 and TRBJ1-5, is KAGVTQTPRYLIKTRGQQVTLSCSPISGHRSVSWYQQTPGQGLQFLFEYFSETQRNKGNFPGRFSGRQFSNSRSEMNVSTLELGDSALYLCAGSLVPGGTQPQHFGDGTRLSIL.

This clonotype turned up a few times. The chain links TRBV27 to TRBJ2-7; weak D call: TRBD2 (7 bases). There are 17 residues in the CDR3. V shed 6 bases and J shed 0 bases, with 21 bases lying between them. Germline CDR1 reads MNHEY; CDR2 reads SMNVEV (reference sequence). The CDR3 nucleotides are TGTGCCAGCAGACCCCCCTCCAGGGGAGGGAGCTCCTACGAGCAGTACTTC. Translated: CASRPPSRGGSSYEQYF.

J is TRBJ2-5 and V is TRBV24-1, with 9 bases matching TRBD1. The CDR3 consists of 15 residues. With 3 bases clipped from V and 4 bases from J, the junction kept 5 bases outside the gene matches. The germline gives CDR1 KGHDR, CDR2 SFDVKD. CDR3 DNA sequence: TGTGCCACCAGTGATCCGGGACAGGGATTAGAGACCCAGTACTTC. Translation: CATSDPGQGLETQYF.

This clonotype was found a few times. The chain has TRBV24-1 and TRBJ2-5; TRBD2 agrees at 10 bases. The V segment lost 4 bases and the J segment 1 base; nucleotides outside the gene matches: 5. The CDR3 has 16 residues. The germline V gene encodes CDR1 KGHDR and CDR2 SFDVKD. The CDR3 DNA reads as TGTGCCACCAGTGACGGAATAGCGGGAGGCCAAGAGACCCAGTACTTC. Residues: CATSDGIAGGQETQYF.

This chain uses TRBV9 with TRBJ2-2; D call uncertain. Germline V gives CDR1 SGDLS, CDR2 YYNGEE. This CDR3 contains 16 residues. With 0 bases removed from V and 0 bases from J, the gap between germline ends came to 9 bases. The CDR3 loop is CASSVDQVSNTGELFF. In nucleotides, the CDR3 is TGTGCCAGCAGCGTAGACCAGGTCTCGAACACCGGGGAGCTGTTTTTT. The complete variable domain, with remaining parts taken from reference TRBV9 and TRBJ2-2, reads DSGVTQTPKHLITATGQRVTLRCSPRSGDLSVYWYQQSLDQGLQFLIQYYNGEERAKGNILERFSAQQFPDLHSELNLSSLELGDSALYFCASSVDQVSNTGELFFGEGSRLTVL.

The chain is built from TRBV3-1 and TRBJ2-7; 7 positions agree with TRBD1. After removal of 5 bases from V and 4 bases from J, the junction contained 11 bases not matched to a gene. Germline assignment: CDR1 LGHDT and CDR2 YNNKEL (reference sequence). The CDR3 totals 15 residues. The DNA of the CDR3 is TGTGCCAGCAGCAGGGACAGAAATGGGCCGTACGAGCAGTACTTC. It yields the protein CASSRDRNGPYEQYF.

This clonotype was observed a handful of times. This chain connects TRBV7-3 to TRBJ2-5; the match to TRBD2 covers 8 bases. The trim removed 2 bases at V and 1 base at J, leaving 3 bases unmatched. Germline V gives CDR1 SGHTA, CDR2 FQGTGA. The CDR3 spans 15 residues. The CDR3 coding sequence is TGTGCCAGCAGCTTAGACGGGAGGGCCCAAGAGACCCAGTACTTC. This translates into CASSLDGRAQETQYF. The full variable domain, rest sourced from reference TRBV7-3 and TRBJ2-5, is GAGVSQTPSNKVTEKGKYVELRCDPISGHTALYWYRQSLGQGPEFLIYFQGTGAADDSGLPNDRFFAVRPEGSVSTLKIQRTERGDSAVYLCASSLDGRAQETQYFGPGTRLLVL.

The chain links TRBV5-4 to TRBJ2-2, with TRBD2 matching 7 bases. With V trimmed by 5 bases and J by 6 bases, 7 bases remained unmatched. The CDR3 is 14 amino acids. From germline, CDR1 is SGHNT and CDR2 YYREEE (reference sequence). As DNA, the CDR3 is TGTGCCAGCAGTGGGTGGGGGGGGGCCGGGGAGCTGTTTTTT. Its protein product is CASSGWGGAGELFF.

This clonotype was detected ten times or more. V is TRBV4-1 and J is TRBJ2-5; D perhaps matches TRBD2 (5 bases). This CDR3 is 16 amino acids long. V was cut by 1 base and J by 3 bases, with 15 bases left in between. Germline V CDR1 and CDR2: MGHRA, YSYEKL. The CDR3 coding sequence is TGCGCCAGCAGCCAAGTCGGTGGGCGGGCTAAAGAGACCCAGTACTTC. Translating it yields CASSQVGGRAKETQYF.

The J gene is TRBJ2-2, the V gene TRBV11-2, with D perhaps TRBD1 (6 bases). This CDR3 contains 15 residues. Germline lookup yields CDR1 SGHAT and CDR2 FQNNGV. The V end was cut by 8 bases, the J end by 1 base, with 14 bases between. The CDR3 nucleotides read TGTGCCAGCGTGCCCGGGACATTGAACACCGGGGAGCTGTTTTTT. Protein: CASVPGTLNTGELFF.

This clonotype turned up a few times. This sequence joins TRBV20-1 and TRBJ2-1; D uncertain. Germline values: CDR1 DFQATT, CDR2 SNEGSKA (reference sequence). V lost 6 bases to trimming and J lost 1 base, with 22 bases between them. CDR3 length equals 17 residues. The DNA for the CDR3 is TGCAGTGCCCTTGGTTTAAGGGAAGCAAGGTCCTACAATGAGCAGTTCTTC. The encoded protein is CSALGLREARSYNEQFF.

On this clonotype itself: At one end the junction does not follow the germline gene, possibly because of a read error. The chain recombines TRBV3-1 with TRBJ2-7, with 12 bases fitting TRBD2. In germline, CDR1 is LGHDT, CDR2 YNNKEL (reference sequence). The CDR3 length is 17 residues. In nucleotides, the CDR3 is TGTGCCGGCAGCTCAACGCTAGCGGGAGGGCTGGGATACGAGCAGTACTTC. It codes for CAGSSTLAGGLGYEQYF.

This chain joins TRBV2 and TRBJ2-3; TRBD2 matches at 14 bases. In germline, CDR1 is SNHLY, CDR2 FYNNEI. V was clipped by 6 bases and J by 9 bases; unmatched bases: 8. The CDR3 is 15 residues long. CDR3 loop: CASSAGTSGRGTQYF. The CDR3 DNA reads as TGTGCCAGCAGCGCCGGGACTAGCGGGAGAGGCACGCAGTATTTT.

This clonotype was counted a few times. This rearrangement joins TRBV20-1 to TRBJ2-3; 10 bases are shared with TRBD2. The J segment lost 2 bases and the V segment lost 1 base, leaving 9 bases of the junction unmatched. Germline V gene sequence: CDR1 DFQATT, CDR2 SNEGSKA (reference sequence). This CDR3 has 17 amino acids. The CDR3 protein is CSARVLAGAQPTDTQYF. In DNA, the CDR3 is TGCAGTGCTAGAGTCCTAGCGGGAGCCCAACCCACAGATACGCAGTATTTT.

The chain joins TRBV5-1 to TRBJ2-4; 10 positions match TRBD1. The J call could be wrong; TRBJ2-7 is a better fit for the DNA end. CDR1 and CDR2 from the germline V gene are SGHRS and YFSETQ. The CDR3 spans 17 residues. In nucleotides, the CDR3 is TGCGCCAGCAGCGACCAGCCCCCGGACAGGGGGTCGAACGAGCAGTACTTC. Translation gives CASSDQPPDRGSNEQYF.

V and J are TRBV19 and TRBJ2-3; D not certain. The CDR3 covers 15 residues. Germline CDR1 reads LNHDA; CDR2 reads SQIVND (reference sequence). V dropped 4 bases and J dropped 6 bases, with 17 bases sitting between them. The CDR3 nucleotides are TGTGCCAGTAGTACCTCACGGGCCCGGGTGGATACGCAGTATTTT. Translating it yields CASSTSRARVDTQYF.

The V gene is TRBV28, the J gene TRBJ2-5, with 10 bases identical to TRBD1. Germline CDR1 and CDR2: MDHEN and SYDVKM. This CDR3 has 14 amino acids. V lost 3 bases and J lost 4; bases outside the gene matches: 2. CDR3 amino acids: CASSFDRGPETQYF. The CDR3 nucleotides read TGTGCCAGCAGTTTTGACAGGGGGCCAGAGACCCAGTACTTC.

This chain links TRBV3-1 with TRBJ2-5, with no clear D. The ends were cut back, 0 bases at V and 1 base at J, with 6 bases in the middle. Germline V gene sequence: CDR1 LGHDT, CDR2 YNNKEL (reference sequence). The CDR3 length is 14 residues. In DNA, the CDR3 is TGTGCCAGCAGCCAAGAGCCCTTCCAAGAGACCCAGTACTTC. This encodes CASSQEPFQETQYF.

In this sample, this clonotype turned up many times. The chain is built from TRBV7-9 and TRBJ2-6, with D perhaps matching TRBD2 (6 bases). V lost 5 bases and J 3 bases, leaving 8 bases between the germline ends. CDR3 size: 14 residues. In germline, CDR1 is SEHNR, CDR2 FQNEAQ (reference sequence). CDR3 in DNA: TGTGCCAGCAGCCCAGCGGGTGGGGCCAACGTCCTGACTTTC. This gives the protein CASSPAGGANVLTF.

The gene calls are TRBV3-1 and TRBJ2-5, with a weak D call TRBD2 (5 bases). With 4 bases removed from V and 4 bases from J, the gap between germline ends came to 31 bases. CDR1 is LGHDT, CDR2 YNNKEL, per germline (reference sequence). The CDR3 loop spans 20 amino acids. This CDR3 reads CASSRFSVALPQRKGETQYF. The CDR3 nucleotides read TGTGCCAGCAGCCGGTTCTCGGTAGCGCTACCCCAAAGGAAAGGAGAGACCCAGTACTTC.

In its sample, this clonotype was seen a few times. The CDR3 loop is CASKSGTGGHEQYF. CDR3 bases: TGTGCCAGCAAATCCGGGACAGGGGGACACGAGCAGTACTTC. The gene calls are TRBV12-3 or TRBV12-4 and TRBJ2-7; 11 nucleotides align to TRBD1. The CDR3 is 14 amino acids. The J segment lost 5 bases and the V segment lost 7 bases, leaving 7 bases of the junction unmatched.

As to this clonotype: A single base separates this from a much larger clone, so it may be a read error. This chain connects TRBV29-1 to TRBJ1-1, with 10 bases that match TRBD1. Germline CDR1 and CDR2: SQVTM and ANQGSEA. CDR3 length equals 13 residues. CDR3 sequence reads: CSARQGANTEVFF. Written as DNA, the CDR3 is TGCAGCGCCCGACAGGGGGCTAACACTGAAGTTTTCTTT.

The chain joins TRBV4-1 to TRBJ1-1, with no clear D. V was pared by 0 bases and J by 4 bases, with 15 bases between. This CDR3 has 16 residues. Germline V gene lookup returns CDR1 MGHRA and CDR2 YSYEKL. The CDR3 coding sequence is TGCGCCAGCAGCCAAGAATGGGGTGAGAGGACCACTGAAGCTTTCTTT. Translation gives CASSQEWGERTTEAFF.

For this clonotype: One end of the junction varies from germline; a read error may be responsible. The chain combines TRBV20-1 with TRBJ1-4, with D unclear. The CDR3 has 14 amino acids. CDR1 is DFQATT and CDR2 is SNEGSKA in the germline V gene (reference sequence). The DNA for the CDR3 is TGCAGTGCTAGTGCGCCGCCAACCAATGAAAAACTGTTTTTT. It yields the protein CSASAPPTNEKLFF.

V usage is TRBV7-6 and J usage is TRBJ2-5; 7 positions agree with TRBD1. Germline V CDR1 and CDR2: SGHVS, FNYEAQ. This CDR3 comprises 13 residues. V was pared by 5 bases and J by 5 bases, with 5 bases of the junction left unmatched. The CDR3 region is CASSNPGQETQYF. CDR3 sequence (DNA): TGTGCCAGCAGCAACCCGGGACAGGAGACCCAGTACTTC.

This clonotype was observed at least ten times. This chain connects TRBV20-1 to TRBJ2-7; possible D gene TRBD2, 6 bases. V gave up 4 bases and J gave up 6 bases, with 25 bases separating them. CDR1 is DFQATT and CDR2 is SNEGSKA in the germline V gene (reference sequence). The CDR3 is 16 residues long. The DNA of the CDR3 is TGCAGTGCTACCGGAACAGCGGGTGGGGATCTACGCGAGCAGTACTTC. As protein: CSATGTAGGDLREQYF.